The present TCR beta chain was sequenced within a study of shared clonotypes between healthy human individuals. Naive CD8 cells comprised CD45RO-negative, CCR7-positively selected cells, excluding terminally differentiated effector memory CD45RA+ cells. The repertoire was sequenced with immunoSEQ multiplex PCR; TCRdb's copy has only in-frame clones and lacks some. The sample includes more than 600,000 clones, around 90% seen only once; the top ten take approximately 24%. Study-wide results and caveats: Sorted-subset sequencing was shown by rarefaction to be incomplete despite large depth. Clonotype sharing across a few donors was observed for 5% to 6.5% of naive CD4 clonotypes. A small donor pool kept down the genetic and exposure-history diversity that was represented. Blood was the sole source, and tissue repertoires probably differ.

Between the trimmed V and J ends, which lost 1 base and 6 bases, there was a span of 13 bases. Germline CDR1 is WSHSY and CDR2 is SAAADI. The CDR3 runs to 14 residues. This clone is a singleton in its sample. Its specificity is unknown. Sequencing used naive CD8+ T cells sorted from blood. This TCR was sampled from a man aged 30 to 45 in good health. The V gene is TRBV10-2, the J gene TRBJ2-7, with D possibly matching TRBD1 (5 bases). CDR3 in DNA: TGCGCCAGCAGTGAGTACAGGAGTAACTCCGAGCAGTACTTC. Amino acid sequence: CASSEYRSNSEQYF.